The entry below gives a single T cell receptor (beta chain) sequence along with its context. The entry originates in a study of blood T cell repertoires in COVID-19. In the study's own analysis: Amplification from reference gene primers served as the basis for estimated nucleated cell counts. Repertoires were generated with immunoSEQ multiplex PCR, while TCRdb's copy carries only in-frame clones and drops some. That table gives V, J and clone size, and the DNA gave D and trimming. The sample yields some 210,000 clones, roughly 81% seen once. The material sequenced was peripheral blood. The sequence came from a woman aged 70-85 years with active or convalescent COVID-19.

The CDR3 sequence: CASSIGALAYEQYF. Here the CDR3 DNA reads TGTGCCAGCAGTATAGGGGCCCTGGCCTACGAGCAGTACTTC. This rearrangement joins TRBV27 to TRBJ2-7; tentatively, D is TRBD1 (5 bases). The V end lost 5 bases, the J end lost 2 bases, and 13 bases lay between the germline ends. This CDR3 spans 14 amino acids. CDR1 is MNHEY and CDR2 is SMNVEV in the germline V gene (reference sequence).